These 14 T cell receptor beta chains were sequenced from one sample in a study of human T cells and chemical hapten exposure. MiXCR was run by TCRdb on the RACE reads, yielding one entry per CDR3 protein. The sample lists around 130,000 distinct CDR3 sequences, approximately 9.5% occurring once. Regarding time point: healthy volunteer bleed at 2 weeks. Total RNA extraction was carried out from unfractionated whole blood. Sequenced sample: whole blood. The receptors here all came from a male donor in good health. Some clones in this sample may be carry-over from other donors' samples.

This clonotype was counted many times. The gene calls are TRBV6-4 and TRBJ2-1, with 10 nucleotides matching TRBD2. V shed 5 bases, J shed 2 bases, and the junction held 3 bases outside the gene matches. The CDR3 has 15 residues. Germline CDR1 MRHNA, CDR2 SNTAGT. CDR3 region: CASSPSGGTYNEQFF. The CDR3 bases are TGTGCCAGCAGTCCTAGCGGGGGAACCTACAATGAGCAGTTCTTC.

Points on this clonotype: A much bigger clone sits one base away, suggesting this may be a read error. This rearrangement joins TRBV2 to TRBJ1-5; the D is unclear. Germline V gene data show CDR1 as SNHLY and CDR2 as FYNNEI. The CDR3 runs to 14 residues. The CDR3 region is CASSEGALNQPPHF. CDR3 DNA sequence: TGTGCCAGCAGTGAAGGGGCGCTAAATCAGCCCCCGCATTTT. Full variable domain (rest looked up from reference TRBV2 and TRBJ1-5): EPEVTQTPSHQVTQMGQEVILRCVPISNHLYFYWYRQILGQKVEFLVSFYNNEISEKSEIFDDQFSVERPDGSNFTLKIRSTKLEDSAMYFCASSEGALNQPPHFGDGTRLSIL.

This clonotype was observed a few times. The chain recombines TRBV7-9 with TRBJ2-1; TRBD1 matches 8 bases. There are 15 residues in the CDR3. Germline V gives CDR1 SEHNR, CDR2 FQNEAQ (reference sequence). J lost 4 bases, V lost 2 bases, and 4 bases had no gene match. The CDR3: CASSLRQGRYNEQFF. The CDR3 DNA reads as TGTGCCAGCAGCTTAAGACAGGGGAGATACAATGAGCAGTTCTTC.

Only a few counts were recorded for this clonotype. The gene calls are TRBV5-4 and TRBJ2-7, with TRBD2 matching over 9 bases. V shed 4 bases and J 0 bases; nucleotides not matched to a gene: 2. This CDR3 has 14 residues. CDR1 and CDR2 from the germline V gene are SGHNT and YYREEE (reference sequence). Here the CDR3 DNA reads TGTGCCAGCAGCCGGCGGGGGGGCTCCTACGAGCAGTACTTC. This codes for CASSRRGGSYEQYF.

The V call is TRBV5-6, the J call TRBJ1-2; 10 bases align to TRBD1. CDR1 and CDR2 from the germline V gene are SGHDT and YYEEEE. J lost 8 bases, V lost 4 bases, and 5 bases had no gene match. The CDR3 totals 13 residues. The CDR3 DNA reads as TGTGCCAGCAGCCTTGGACAGGGGGAAGGCTACACCTTC. It specifies CASSLGQGEGYTF.

This clonotype was seen a handful of times. The genes are TRBV20-1 and TRBJ2-1; maybe TRBD2 (7 bases). From germline, CDR1 is DFQATT and CDR2 SNEGSKA (reference sequence). Trimming cost V 2 bases and J 7 bases, with 18 bases left between them. This CDR3 is built from 15 residues. The CDR3 DNA sequence: TGCAGTGCTAGAAAGGCGGAGGGAGGGGGTAATGAGCAGTTCTTC. This gives the protein CSARKAEGGGNEQFF.

This clonotype was observed many times. V usage is TRBV6-5 and J usage is TRBJ2-5, with TRBD1 matching over 7 bases. The junction had 7 bases not matched to a gene; V was cut back by 4 bases and J by 5 bases. The V gene's germline CDR1 is MNHEY and CDR2 SVGAGI. The CDR3 is made up of 14 amino acids. CDR3 in DNA: TGTGCCAGCAGTTTTATGCAGGGGGTTGAGACCCAGTACTTC. As protein: CASSFMQGVETQYF.

The chain joins TRBV10-3 to TRBJ2-7, with 11 bases lining up with TRBD2. Germline V gene sequence: CDR1 ENHRY, CDR2 SYGVKD. This CDR3 is built from 17 residues. Trimming took 4 bases from V and 0 from J; bases not matched to a gene: 8. The CDR3 DNA sequence: TGTGCCATCAGTGCTCTAGCGGGAGGCCGACTCTCCTACGAGCAGTACTTC. This sequence encodes CAISALAGGRLSYEQYF.

V and J are TRBV2 and TRBJ2-1; D gene uncertain. The CDR3 is 13 amino acids. Germline CDR1 SNHLY, CDR2 FYNNEI. Trimming cost V 3 bases and J 4 bases, with 7 bases left between them. The CDR3 nucleotides read TGTGCCAGCAGTGATGCCGAGTACAATGAGCAGTTCTTC. It codes for CASSDAEYNEQFF.

This sequence joins TRBV6-2 or TRBV6-3 and TRBJ1-5; 7 nucleotides line up with TRBD1. V lost 5 bases to trimming and J lost 3 bases; unmatched junction nucleotides: 13. CDR3 length: 17 residues. The germline V gene encodes CDR1 MNHEY and CDR2 SVGEGT. CDR3 region: CASSQVGDSLLNQPQHF. CDR3 nucleotides: TGTGCCAGCAGTCAGGTAGGGGACAGCCTCCTCAATCAGCCCCAGCATTTT.

At least ten counts were recorded for this clonotype. The rearrangement links TRBV10-3 to TRBJ2-1, with D maybe TRBD2 (6 bases). This CDR3 has 14 residues. Trimming stripped 4 bases from V and 5 bases from J, with 12 bases between. The germline CDR1 and CDR2 sequences are ENHRY and SYGVKD. This chain's CDR3 is CAISGLATDNEQFF. In nucleotides, the CDR3 is TGTGCCATCAGTGGGCTAGCGACGGACAATGAGCAGTTCTTC.

This clonotype has a count of ten or more. The V call is TRBV7-9, the J call TRBJ1-1; D perhaps matches TRBD1 (5 bases). CDR3 length equals 15 residues. The V end was cut by 2 bases, the J end by 1 base, with 11 bases between. The germline V gene has CDR1 SEHNR and CDR2 FQNEAQ (reference sequence). CDR3 loop: CASSLRDGSNTEAFF. As DNA, the CDR3 is TGTGCCAGCAGCTTAAGGGACGGATCGAACACTGAAGCTTTCTTT.

The chain carries TRBV29-1 and TRBJ2-7, with 13 bases aligning to TRBD2. The J segment lost 5 bases and the V segment lost 6 bases, leaving 1 base of the junction unmatched. Looked up from germline, CDR1 is SQVTM and CDR2 is ANQGSEA. CDR3 length: 12 residues. CDR3 sequence reads: CSVGLAGHEQYF. Here the CDR3 DNA reads TGCAGCGTGGGACTAGCGGGACACGAGCAGTACTTC.

There are many counts of this clonotype. CDR3 amino acids: CASSLAPGQGYEQYF. Here the CDR3 DNA reads TGTGCCAGCAGCTTAGCCCCAGGACAGGGCTACGAGCAGTACTTC. This rearrangement joins TRBV7-2 to TRBJ2-7; TRBD1 matches 8 bases. CDR1 and CDR2 (germline): SGHTA, FQGNSA. This CDR3 spans 15 amino acids. V trimming: 0 bases; J trimming: 3 bases; junction bases outside the gene matches: 4.